These 11 T cell receptor beta chains were all obtained from the same sample, sequenced in a study of T cells in Graves' hyperthyroidism and ophthalmopathy. It was RNA transcripts that yielded the amplified TCR beta CDR3 regions. RT-PCR in the first round (using the HTBI primer set) targeted the TCR CDR3. TCRdb re-analysed the multiplex PCR reads in MiXCR, keeping a single row per CDR3 protein. There are 450,000 to 700,000 distinct CDR3 sequences in the sample; about 43% occur only once, and around 7.7% lies in the top ten. Sequencing input: peripheral blood or thyroid tissue (not recorded which). These receptor sequences come from a young woman with Graves' hyperthyroidism.

The sample holds one count of this clonotype. The chain couples TRBV20-1 to TRBJ1-5; 7 nucleotides align to TRBD1. The CDR3 consists of 12 residues. The trim removed 6 bases at V and 7 bases at J, leaving 6 bases unmatched. CDR1 is DFQATT and CDR2 is SNEGSKA in the germline V gene (reference sequence). The CDR3 sequence: CSAWHRGQPQHF. The CDR3 DNA reads TGCAGTGCGTGGCACAGGGGACAGCCCCAGCATTTT.

The V and J genes are TRBV29-1 and TRBJ2-7, with TRBD2 matching over 7 bases. The CDR3 contains 13 residues. J was trimmed by 7 bases and V by 0 bases; bases with no gene match: 6. Germline-derived CDR1 and CDR2 are SQVTM and ANQGSEA. The CDR3 DNA reads TGCAGCGTTGAAGAATCGGCGGGAGAGGAGCAGTACTTC. Residues: CSVEESAGEEQYF.

The gene calls are TRBV29-1 and TRBJ2-2, with D hard to call. The germline CDR1 and CDR2 sequences are SQVTM and ANQGSEA. The CDR3 contains 12 residues. V gave up 5 bases and J gave up 6 bases, with 10 bases separating them. CDR3 protein: CSVKGHPGELFF. The CDR3 region has the DNA TGCAGCGTTAAAGGGCACCCCGGGGAGCTGTTTTTT.

This sequence joins TRBV6-2 or TRBV6-3 and TRBJ2-7; 12 nucleotides agree with TRBD2. CDR1 and CDR2 from the germline V gene are MNHEY and SVGEGT. The V gene end was trimmed by 6 bases and the J gene end by 2 bases; junction bases not matched to a gene: 8. The CDR3 contains 16 residues. Here the CDR3 DNA reads TGTGCCAGCAGATCCGCTAGCGGGAGGGAGACCTACGAGCAGTACTTC. It codes for CASRSASGRETYEQYF.

This clonotype showed up many times. The rearrangement uses TRBV2 and TRBJ1-1, with unresolved D. CDR1 is SNHLY and CDR2 is FYNNEI in the germline V gene. The V end was cut by 4 bases, the J end by 5 bases, with 11 bases between. This CDR3 is built from 13 residues. CDR3 residues: CASSGGSGTEAFF. CDR3 nucleotides: TGTGCCAGCAGTGGAGGCTCGGGTACTGAAGCTTTCTTT.

This clonotype was picked up many times. The chain couples TRBV7-2 to TRBJ1-1, with D uncertain. This CDR3 is 12 amino acids long. Germline V gene sequence: CDR1 SGHTA, CDR2 FQGNSA. Trimming pared 9 bases from V and 4 bases from J, leaving 12 bases between. CDR3 coding DNA: TGTGCCAGTAGCATCGGGTCCACTGAAGCTTTCTTT. It specifies CASSIGSTEAFF.

The V gene is TRBV9, the J gene TRBJ2-7, with TRBD1 identical over 7 bases. Losses at the gene ends were 1 base for V and 3 bases for J; bases not matched to a gene: 13. This CDR3 comprises 17 residues. Germline loops: CDR1 SGDLS, CDR2 YYNGEE. The CDR3 loop is CASSVWGEGALDYEQYF. The CDR3 DNA follows: TGTGCCAGCAGCGTATGGGGTGAGGGGGCTCTGGACTACGAGCAGTACTTC. The whole variable domain, remainder taken from reference TRBV9 and TRBJ2-7, is DSGVTQTPKHLITATGQRVTLRCSPRSGDLSVYWYQQSLDQGLQFLIQYYNGEERAKGNILERFSAQQFPDLHSELNLSSLELGDSALYFCASSVWGEGALDYEQYFGPGTRLTVT.

The table lists this clonotype with many counts. V usage is TRBV12-3 or TRBV12-4 and J usage is TRBJ1-2, with 7 bases aligning to TRBD1. V trimming: 1 base; J trimming: 6 bases; junction bases outside the gene matches: 8. This CDR3 region has 15 residues. In DNA form, the CDR3 reads TGTGCCAGCAGTTTAGGGCACAGGGGAGTAGATGGCTACACCTTC. It specifies CASSLGHRGVDGYTF.

This clonotype was recorded at least ten times. The chain is built from TRBV14 and TRBJ1-3, with D possibly TRBD1 on 6 matching bases. The CDR3 has 16 amino acids. Germline-derived CDR1 and CDR2 are SGHDN and FVKESK. V dropped 7 bases and J dropped 2 bases, with 18 bases sitting between them. CDR3 nucleotide sequence: TGTGCCAGCAAGCCAGGCACAGGGAGAGCTGGAAACACCATATATTTT. Protein: CASKPGTGRAGNTIYF. The whole variable domain, filled in from reference TRBV14 and TRBJ1-3, reads EAGVTQFPSHSVIEKGQTVTLRCDPISGHDNLYWYRRVMGKEIKFLLHFVKESKQDESGMPNNRFLAERTGGTYSTLKVQPAELEDSGVYFCASKPGTGRAGNTIYFGEGSWLTVV.

This clonotype was recorded at least ten times. The rearrangement links TRBV2 to TRBJ1-5; D possibly corresponds to TRBD1 (6 bases). The CDR3 length is 16 residues. Trimming took off 3 bases at V and 1 base at J, with 13 bases between the two ends. CDR1 SNHLY and CDR2 FYNNEI come from the germline V gene. The CDR3, as DNA: TGTGCCAGCAGTGATCGGAGGGGGTCGAGCAATCAGCCCCAGCATTTT. It codes for CASSDRRGSSNQPQHF.

This clonotype came up many times. This sequence joins TRBV4-2 and TRBJ1-2; D not certain. The ends were cut back, 0 bases at V and 4 bases at J, with 12 bases in the middle. The CDR3 has 15 amino acids. Germline CDR1 and CDR2: LGHNA and YNFKEQ. CDR3 loop: CASSQERVGGYGYTF. The CDR3 bases are TGTGCCAGCAGCCAAGAGAGAGTAGGAGGCTATGGCTACACCTTC.